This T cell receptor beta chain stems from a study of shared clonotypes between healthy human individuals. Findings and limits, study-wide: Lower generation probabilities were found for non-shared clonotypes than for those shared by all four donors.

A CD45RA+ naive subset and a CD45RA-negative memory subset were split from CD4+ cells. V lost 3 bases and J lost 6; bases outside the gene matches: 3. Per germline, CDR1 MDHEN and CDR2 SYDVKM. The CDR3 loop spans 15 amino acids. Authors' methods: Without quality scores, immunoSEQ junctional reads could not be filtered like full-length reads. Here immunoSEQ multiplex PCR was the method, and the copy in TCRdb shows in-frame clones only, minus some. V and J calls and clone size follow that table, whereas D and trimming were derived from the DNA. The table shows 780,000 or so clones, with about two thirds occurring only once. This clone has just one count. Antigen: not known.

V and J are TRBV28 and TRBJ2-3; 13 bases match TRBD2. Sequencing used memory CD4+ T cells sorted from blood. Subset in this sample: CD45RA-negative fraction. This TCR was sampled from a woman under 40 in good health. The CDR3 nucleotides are TGTGCCAGCAGTTTGGGGACTAGCGGGAAGGATACGCAGTATTTT. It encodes CASSLGTSGKDTQYF.